The rows below give T cell receptor beta chains drawn from one sample of a study of T cells of healthy individuals. TCRdb re-derived calls from the 5' RACE reads in MiXCR, one entry per CDR3 protein. The profile shows tens of thousands of distinct CDR3 sequences, about 15% of them singletons. The receptors were sampled from a human donor in good health. CDR3s include the opening cysteine and the closing phenylalanine or tryptophan. Each record gives: clone size, V gene, D gene, J gene, CDR3 protein, CDR3 DNA. A D gene is named only where the DNA matches it firmly. Size values are once, few and many counts, or a class for expanded clones, and some rows have none.

>-|TRBV12-3/TRBV12-4|-|TRBJ1-3
CASSILFEGFSGNTIYF
TGTGCCAGCAGCATATTATTTGAGGGGTTCTCTGGAAACACCATATATTTT
>many|TRBV7-2|TRBD1|TRBJ2-3
CASSYGGQGSTDTQYF
TGTGCCAGCAGCTACGGGGGACAGGGGAGCACAGATACGCAGTATTTT
>many|TRBV5-1|TRBD1|TRBJ1-1
CASSGQGMNTEAFF
TGCGCCAGCAGCGGACAGGGCATGAACACTGAAGCTTTCTTT
>-|TRBV6-5|-|TRBJ2-5
CASSYLDTKRGETQYF
TGTGCCAGCAGTTACCTGGACACCAAGAGGGGAGAGACCCAGTACTTC
>-|TRBV5-5|-|TRBJ1-1
CASGLRGSGLNTEAFF
TGTGCCAGCGGCTTAAGGGGTTCGGGACTGAACACTGAAGCTTTCTTT
>many|TRBV3-1|-|TRBJ2-2
CASSLRQVTGELFF
TGTGCCAGCAGCCTAAGACAGGTCACCGGGGAGCTGTTTTTT
>-|TRBV9|-|TRBJ2-7
CASSPSPKVNEQYF
TGTGCCAGCAGTCCTAGCCCCAAAGTCAACGAGCAGTACTTC
>-|TRBV3-1|-|TRBJ2-7
CASSPLGGGSDEQYF
TGTGCCAGCAGCCCCCTAGGTGGCGGTTCGGACGAGCAGTACTTC
>few|TRBV20-1|-|TRBJ2-1
CSAIPGTTPPYNEQFF
TGCAGTGCTATACCCGGGACAACACCCCCATACAATGAGCAGTTCTTC
>many|TRBV29-1|-|TRBJ2-3
CSVDPLDTTDTQYF
TGCAGCGTTGACCCACTGGACACTACAGATACGCAGTATTTT
>-|TRBV20-1|TRBD1|TRBJ2-7
CSANRGQVDEQYF
TGCAGTGCTAACAGGGGGCAAGTGGACGAGCAGTACTTC
>few|TRBV24-1|TRBD1|TRBJ2-1
CATSEFGTGGRYNEQFF
TGTGCCACCAGTGAATTTGGGACAGGGGGGAGGTACAATGAGCAGTTCTTC
>many|TRBV12-3/TRBV12-4|-|TRBJ2-7
CASSLSRTYEQYF
TGTGCCAGCAGTTTGAGCAGGACCTACGAGCAGTACTTC
>-|TRBV20-1|TRBD1|TRBJ1-1
CSARGTGGTMNTEAFF
TGCAGTGCTAGAGGGACAGGGGGTACCATGAACACTGAAGCTTTCTTT
>-|TRBV6-1|-|TRBJ1-5
CASIGPNQPQHF
TGTGCCAGCATTGGGCCCAATCAGCCCCAGCATTTT
>many|TRBV5-5|-|TRBJ2-5
CASSLAEETQYF
TGTGCCAGCAGCTTAGCGGAGGAGACCCAGTACTTC
>-|TRBV6-1|-|TRBJ1-6
CASSEVWGYSPLHF
TGTGCCAGCAGTGAAGTTTGGGGCTACTCACCCCTCCACTTT
>-|TRBV30|-|TRBJ2-7
CAWSRSVEQYF
TGTGCCTGGAGTCGGTCTGTAGAGCAGTACTTC
>-|TRBV9|-|TRBJ2-1
CASSVAAGSSYNEQFF
TGTGCCAGCAGCGTAGCGGCAGGGAGCTCCTACAATGAGCAGTTCTTC
>-|TRBV5-4|-|TRBJ2-5
CASKSQGEETQYF
TGTGCCAGCAAATCCCAGGGAGAAGAGACCCAGTACTTC
>many|TRBV6-1|-|TRBJ2-3
CASSPPEGFEPTDTQYF
TGTGCCAGCAGCCCCCCCGAGGGGTTTGAGCCTACAGATACGCAGTATTTT
>many|TRBV6-7|-|TRBJ2-7
CASSYSPGASYEQYF
TGTGCCAGCAGTTACTCACCGGGGGCCTCCTACGAGCAGTACTTC
>-|TRBV9|-|TRBJ2-2
CASSVGGGLANTGELFF
TGTGCCAGCAGCGTAGGAGGGGGGCTTGCGAACACCGGGGAGCTGTTTTTT
>-|TRBV4-3|TRBD2|TRBJ2-7
CASSQDRGRTSYEQYF
TGCGCCAGCAGCCAAGACCGCGGGAGGACTTCCTACGAGCAGTACTTC
>many|TRBV18|-|TRBJ1-2
CASSQDMGGAGYTF
TGTGCCAGCTCACAGGATATGGGTGGTGCTGGCTACACCTTC
>many|TRBV7-2|TRBD1|TRBJ1-2
CASSLQGANYGYTF
TGTGCCAGCAGCTTACAGGGGGCTAACTATGGCTACACCTTC
>-|TRBV29-1|TRBD2|TRBJ2-3
CSVAGTSAPGDTQYF
TGCAGCGTGGCCGGGACTAGCGCGCCCGGGGATACGCAGTATTTT
>-|TRBV2|-|TRBJ1-1
CASSEARVNTEAFF
TGTGCCAGCAGTGAGGCCAGGGTAAACACTGAAGCTTTCTTT
>few|TRBV20-1|TRBD2|TRBJ2-3
CSAFRREGTDTQYF
TGCAGTGCTTTCCGACGGGAGGGGACAGATACGCAGTATTTT
>-|TRBV9|-|TRBJ2-7
CASSVAGGNEQYF
TGTGCCAGCAGCGTAGCCGGAGGCAACGAGCAGTACTTC
>many|TRBV7-9|-|TRBJ1-1
CASSLATGGTEAFF
TGTGCCAGCAGCTTAGCAACGGGAGGCACTGAAGCTTTCTTT
>medium-sized|TRBV29-1|-|TRBJ2-5
CSGADPRQTQYF
TGCAGCGGAGCGGACCCCCGGCAGACCCAGTACTTC
>-|TRBV2|TRBD2|TRBJ2-5
CASSSLGLAGQETQYF
TGTGCCAGCAGTTCCCTAGGACTAGCGGGTCAAGAGACCCAGTACTTC
>-|TRBV30|TRBD2|TRBJ2-7
CAWSVLSGRRGEQYF
TGTGCCTGGAGTGTTTTAAGCGGGAGGCGAGGCGAGCAGTACTTC
>-|TRBV7-2|TRBD2|TRBJ2-7
CASSLRGGRFEQYF
TGTGCCAGCAGCTTACGGGGGGGGCGCTTCGAGCAGTACTTC
>many|TRBV20-1|-|TRBJ2-5
CSARRGGQETQYF
TGCAGTGCTAGGAGAGGTGGGCAAGAGACCCAGTACTTC
>few|TRBV5-5|TRBD1|TRBJ1-1
CASDRDRGNEAFF
TGTGCCAGCGACCGGGACAGGGGGAATGAAGCTTTCTTT
>-|TRBV5-1|TRBD2|TRBJ2-7
CASNQAGASYEQYF
TGCGCCAGCAATCAAGCGGGGGCCTCATACGAGCAGTACTTC
>many|TRBV11-2|-|TRBJ2-7
CASSFGSGGTYEQYF
TGTGCCAGCAGCTTCGGTTCCGGGGGTACCTACGAGCAGTACTTC
>many|TRBV9|TRBD1|TRBJ2-1
CASSTQGQGSSYNEQFF
TGTGCCAGCAGCACCCAGGGACAGGGAAGCTCCTACAATGAGCAGTTCTTC
>many|TRBV24-1|-|TRBJ2-1
CATSDLNDGKEQFF
TGTGCCACCAGTGATCTGAACGACGGAAAGGAGCAGTTCTTC
>few|TRBV20-1|TRBD2|TRBJ2-3
CSGASGRAEDTQYF
TGCAGTGGCGCTAGCGGGAGGGCAGAAGATACGCAGTATTTT